This T cell receptor (beta chain) derives from a study of shared clonotypes between healthy human individuals. Study in general: Used for every donor were three CD4 naive, three CD4 memory, two CD8 naive and one CD8 memory plate.

Terminally differentiated effector memory CD45RA+ cells were left out of the naive CD8 fraction, which was CD45RO-negative and positively selected for CCR7. The V end was cut by 1 base, the J end by 2 bases, with 15 bases between. The CDR3 extends over 17 amino acids. The germline V gene has CDR1 SGHAT and CDR2 FQNNGV. Produced via immunoSEQ multiplex PCR; TCRdb's table is partial and in-frame only. The table includes a few million clones, over 85% detected once. The TCR was taken from a young man in good health. Some clones in this sample may be carry-over from other donors' samples. The sequenced material came from naive CD8+ T cells from PBMCs. The J gene is TRBJ2-1, the V gene TRBV11-2, with D possibly being TRBD2 (5 bases). CDR3 DNA sequence: TGTGCCAGCAGCTTAGTCACAACAATGACTACCTACAATGAGCAGTTCTTC. It is translated as CASSLVTTMTTYNEQFF.